A selection of T cell receptor beta chains follows, all from one sample in a study of human T cells and chemical hapten exposure. TCRdb ran MiXCR on the RACE reads and lists one entry per CDR3 protein. The sample yields tens of thousands of distinct CDR3 sequences, roughly a tenth seen once. The specimen was whole blood, collected in connection with sensitization to the hapten diphenylcyclopropenone (DPC). Receptors originate from a woman aged 30 to 39 with alopecia areata. Some clones in this sample may be carry-over from other donors' samples. CDR3s include the opening cysteine and the closing phenylalanine or tryptophan. The order of the fields is clone size, D gene, J gene, V gene, CDR3 protein, CDR3 DNA. A D gene is named only where the DNA matches it firmly. Clone size, where shown, is once, few, many, or a class for clones that have expanded.

clone_size: NA; d_call: TRBD1; j_call: TRBJ1-6; v_call: TRBV5-1; cdr3_aa: CASSLIDRDNSPLHF; cdr3_nt: TGCGCCAGCAGCTTAATCGACAGGGATAATTCACCCCTCCACTTT
clone_size: many; d_call: NA; j_call: TRBJ1-5; v_call: TRBV7-2; cdr3_aa: CASSLGGLHHNQPQHF; cdr3_nt: TGTGCCAGCAGCTTAGGGGGACTGCATCACAATCAGCCCCAGCATTTT
clone_size: once; d_call: NA; j_call: TRBJ2-2; v_call: TRBV3-1; cdr3_aa: CASSQGLSGELFF; cdr3_nt: TGTGCCAGCAGCCAAGGTCTCAGCGGGGAGCTGTTTTTT
clone_size: NA; d_call: NA; j_call: TRBJ2-3; v_call: TRBV11-2; cdr3_aa: CASSLTWRGGATDTQYF; cdr3_nt: TGTGCCAGCAGCTTAACTTGGAGGGGGGGAGCCACAGATACGCAGTATTTT
clone_size: few; d_call: TRBD1; j_call: TRBJ1-6; v_call: TRBV12-3/TRBV12-4; cdr3_aa: CASTIVGTGGSPLHF; cdr3_nt: TGTGCCAGCACCATAGTCGGGACAGGAGGTTCACCCCTCCACTTT
clone_size: many; d_call: TRBD2; j_call: TRBJ2-7; v_call: TRBV6-5; cdr3_aa: CASSYSNSGASEQYF; cdr3_nt: TGTGCCAGCAGTTACTCGAATAGCGGGGCCTCCGAGCAGTACTTC
clone_size: many; d_call: TRBD1; j_call: TRBJ2-6; v_call: TRBV11-3; cdr3_aa: CASSPGTGSSGANVLTF; cdr3_nt: TGTGCCAGCAGCCCTGGGACAGGGAGCTCTGGGGCCAACGTCCTGACTTTC
clone_size: few; d_call: NA; j_call: TRBJ2-5; v_call: TRBV7-9; cdr3_aa: CASRGWETQYF; cdr3_nt: TGTGCCAGCAGGGGCTGGGAGACCCAGTACTTC
clone_size: few; d_call: NA; j_call: TRBJ1-2; v_call: TRBV7-9; cdr3_aa: CASSLSGTLHYGYTF; cdr3_nt: TGTGCCAGCAGCTTAAGCGGGACACTCCACTATGGCTACACCTTC
clone_size: few; d_call: TRBD2; j_call: TRBJ2-1; v_call: TRBV6-4; cdr3_aa: CASSETSGRSELFF; cdr3_nt: TGTGCCAGCAGTGAAACTAGCGGGCGATCGGAGCTGTTCTTC
clone_size: many; d_call: NA; j_call: TRBJ1-2; v_call: TRBV6-5; cdr3_aa: CASSQFRNYGYTF; cdr3_nt: TGTGCCAGCAGCCAGTTTCGAAACTATGGCTACACCTTC
clone_size: many; d_call: NA; j_call: TRBJ2-2; v_call: TRBV7-9; cdr3_aa: CASSPRGYTGELFF; cdr3_nt: TGTGCCAGCAGCCCAAGGGGTTACACCGGGGAGCTGTTTTTT
clone_size: many; d_call: NA; j_call: TRBJ1-5; v_call: TRBV5-8; cdr3_aa: CAIQVRGPQHF; cdr3_nt: TGTGCCATACAGGTCCGGGGGCCCCAGCATTTT
clone_size: many; d_call: NA; j_call: TRBJ2-7; v_call: TRBV3-1; cdr3_aa: CASSPRLWLKDEQYF; cdr3_nt: TGTGCCAGCAGCCCAAGGCTTTGGCTGAAGGACGAGCAGTACTTC
clone_size: many; d_call: NA; j_call: TRBJ1-5; v_call: TRBV6-4; cdr3_aa: CASSLSAGANQPQHF; cdr3_nt: TGTGCCAGCAGTCTCTCGGCAGGGGCTAATCAGCCCCAGCATTTT
clone_size: NA; d_call: NA; j_call: TRBJ1-2; v_call: TRBV6-5; cdr3_aa: CASSQGMNYGYTF; cdr3_nt: TGTGCCAGCAGCCAGGGGATGAACTATGGCTACACCTTC
clone_size: many; d_call: TRBD1; j_call: TRBJ2-3; v_call: TRBV4-3; cdr3_aa: CASSQDLGGTGFGDTQYF; cdr3_nt: TGCGCCAGCAGCCAAGATTTGGGAGGGACAGGGTTCGGAGATACGCAGTATTTT
clone_size: many; d_call: NA; j_call: TRBJ1-3; v_call: TRBV5-5; cdr3_aa: CASSQNPGNTIYF; cdr3_nt: TGTGCCAGCAGCCAGAACCCCGGAAACACCATATATTTT
clone_size: NA; d_call: NA; j_call: TRBJ2-1; v_call: TRBV19; cdr3_aa: CASTKAGLSYNEQFF; cdr3_nt: TGTGCCAGTACCAAAGCGGGCCTCTCCTACAATGAGCAGTTCTTC
clone_size: many; d_call: TRBD2; j_call: TRBJ2-5; v_call: TRBV28; cdr3_aa: CASRPGTSWIETQYF; cdr3_nt: TGTGCCAGCAGACCTGGGACTAGCTGGATAGAGACCCAGTACTTC
clone_size: many; d_call: NA; j_call: TRBJ2-3; v_call: TRBV4-1; cdr3_aa: CASSQDYSDTQYF; cdr3_nt: TGCGCCAGCAGCCAAGACTATTCAGATACGCAGTATTTT
clone_size: NA; d_call: TRBD2; j_call: TRBJ2-1; v_call: TRBV7-2; cdr3_aa: CASSLKAGAYNEQFF; cdr3_nt: TGTGCCAGCAGCTTAAAAGCGGGGGCGTACAATGAGCAGTTCTTC
clone_size: many; d_call: NA; j_call: TRBJ2-7; v_call: TRBV4-2; cdr3_aa: CASSQVTGFDEQYF; cdr3_nt: TGTGCCAGCAGCCAGGTAACCGGGTTCGACGAGCAGTACTTC
clone_size: NA; d_call: NA; j_call: TRBJ1-1; v_call: TRBV7-8; cdr3_aa: CASSLGGLATEAFF; cdr3_nt: TGTGCCAGCAGCCTAGGGGGTTTGGCCACTGAAGCTTTCTTT
clone_size: many; d_call: NA; j_call: TRBJ1-2; v_call: TRBV6-2/TRBV6-3; cdr3_aa: CASSPRGTNYGYTF; cdr3_nt: TGTGCCAGCAGTCCACGTGGAACTAACTATGGCTACACCTTC
clone_size: many; d_call: NA; j_call: TRBJ2-5; v_call: TRBV18; cdr3_aa: CASSQAGQETQYF; cdr3_nt: TGTGCCAGCTCACAGGCAGGACAAGAGACCCAGTACTTC
clone_size: many; d_call: TRBD1; j_call: TRBJ1-1; v_call: TRBV10-3; cdr3_aa: CAISAGQGNTEAFF; cdr3_nt: TGTGCCATCAGTGCCGGACAGGGGAACACTGAAGCTTTCTTT
clone_size: few; d_call: NA; j_call: TRBJ2-5; v_call: TRBV7-6; cdr3_aa: CASSHAETQYF; cdr3_nt: TGTGCCAGCAGCCACGCGGAGACCCAGTACTTC